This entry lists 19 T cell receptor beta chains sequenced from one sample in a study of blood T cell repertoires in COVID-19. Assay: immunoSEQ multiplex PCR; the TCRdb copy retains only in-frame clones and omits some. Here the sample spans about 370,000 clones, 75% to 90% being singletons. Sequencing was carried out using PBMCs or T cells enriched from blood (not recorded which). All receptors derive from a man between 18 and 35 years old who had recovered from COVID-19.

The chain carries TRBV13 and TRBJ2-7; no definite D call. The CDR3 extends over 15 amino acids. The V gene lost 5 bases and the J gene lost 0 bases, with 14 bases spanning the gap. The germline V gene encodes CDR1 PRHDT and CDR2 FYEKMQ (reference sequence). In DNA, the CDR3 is TGTGCCAGCAGCGCCATGGGCGCGAGCTCCTACGAGCAGTACTTC. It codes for CASSAMGASSYEQYF.

The CDR3 is CASSLNRDRVLAEAFF. The DNA for the CDR3 is TGTGCCAGCAGTTTGAACAGGGATCGTGTCCTCGCTGAAGCTTTCTTT. V is TRBV6-2 or TRBV6-3 and J is TRBJ1-1, with D possibly TRBD1 on 6 matching bases. This CDR3 comprises 16 residues. CDR1 and CDR2 from the germline V gene are MNHEY and SVGEGT. Trimming pared 4 bases from V and 6 bases from J, leaving 21 bases between.

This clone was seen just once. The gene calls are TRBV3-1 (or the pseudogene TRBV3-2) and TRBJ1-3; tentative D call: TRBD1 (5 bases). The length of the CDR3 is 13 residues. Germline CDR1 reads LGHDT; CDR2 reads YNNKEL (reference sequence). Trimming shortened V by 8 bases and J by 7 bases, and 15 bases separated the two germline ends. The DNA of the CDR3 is TGTGCCAGCCAATACGGGGGAATGAACACCATATATTTT. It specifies CASQYGGMNTIYF.

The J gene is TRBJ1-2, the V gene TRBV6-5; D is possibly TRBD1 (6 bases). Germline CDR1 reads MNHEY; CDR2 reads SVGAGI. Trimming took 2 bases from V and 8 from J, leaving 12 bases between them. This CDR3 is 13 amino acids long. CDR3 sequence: CASSYMGAEGYTF. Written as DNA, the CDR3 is TGTGCCAGCAGTTACATGGGGGCGGAAGGCTACACCTTC.

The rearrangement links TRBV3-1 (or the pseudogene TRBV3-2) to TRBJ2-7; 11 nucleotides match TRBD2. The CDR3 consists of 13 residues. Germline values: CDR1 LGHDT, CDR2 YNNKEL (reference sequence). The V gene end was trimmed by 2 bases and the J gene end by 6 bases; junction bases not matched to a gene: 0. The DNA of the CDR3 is TGTGCCAGCAGCCAAACTAGCGGGGGCGAGCAGTACTTC. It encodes CASSQTSGGEQYF.

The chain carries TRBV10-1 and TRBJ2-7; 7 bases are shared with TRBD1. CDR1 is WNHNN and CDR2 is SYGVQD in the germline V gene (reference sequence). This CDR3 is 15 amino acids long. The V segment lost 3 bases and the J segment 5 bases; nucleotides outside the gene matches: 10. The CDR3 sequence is CASSDRTTGPDEQYF. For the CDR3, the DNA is TGCGCCAGCAGTGATCGAACGACAGGGCCTGACGAGCAGTACTTC.

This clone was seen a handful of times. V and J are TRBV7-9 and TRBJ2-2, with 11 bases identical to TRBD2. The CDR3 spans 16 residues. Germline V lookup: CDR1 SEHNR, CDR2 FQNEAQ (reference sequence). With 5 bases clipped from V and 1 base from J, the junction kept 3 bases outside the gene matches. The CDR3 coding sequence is TGTGCCAGCAGCCTTGGGACTAGCGGGAACACCGGGGAGCTGTTTTTT. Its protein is CASSLGTSGNTGELFF.

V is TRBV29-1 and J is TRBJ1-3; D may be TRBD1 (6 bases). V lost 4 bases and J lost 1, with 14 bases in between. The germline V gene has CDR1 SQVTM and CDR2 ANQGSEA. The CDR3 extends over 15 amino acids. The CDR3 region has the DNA TGCAGCGTTGGAGCAGGGGCCAGTTCTGGAAACACCATATATTTT. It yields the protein CSVGAGASSGNTIYF.

Written as DNA, the CDR3 is TGCAGCGCTGGCGAAAGGGAGGGTGAAAAACTGTTTTTT. It codes for CSAGEREGEKLFF. This chain links TRBV29-1 with TRBJ1-4; D remains ambiguous. Trimming removed 7 bases at V and 7 bases at J, with 16 bases between. The CDR3 has 13 amino acids. Looked up from germline, CDR1 is SQVTM and CDR2 is ANQGSEA.

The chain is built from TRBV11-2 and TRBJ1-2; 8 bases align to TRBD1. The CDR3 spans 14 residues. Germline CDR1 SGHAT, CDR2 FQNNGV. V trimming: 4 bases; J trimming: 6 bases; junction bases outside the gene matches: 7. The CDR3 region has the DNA TGTGCCAGCAGCTCGAGACAGGGGATGGATGGCTACACCTTC. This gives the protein CASSSRQGMDGYTF. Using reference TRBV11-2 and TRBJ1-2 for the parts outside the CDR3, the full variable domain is EAGVAQSPRYKIIEKRQSVAFWCNPISGHATLYWYQQILGQGPKLLIQFQNNGVVDDSQLPKDRFSAERLKGVDSTLKIQPAKLEDSAVYLCASSSRQGMDGYTFGSGTRLTVV.

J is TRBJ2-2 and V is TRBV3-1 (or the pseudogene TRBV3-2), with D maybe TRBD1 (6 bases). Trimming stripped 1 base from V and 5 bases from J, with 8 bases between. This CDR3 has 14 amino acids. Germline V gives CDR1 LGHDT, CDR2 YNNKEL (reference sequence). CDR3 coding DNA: TGTGCCAGCAGCCAAGGGACAGCAACCGGGGAGCTGTTTTTT. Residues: CASSQGTATGELFF.

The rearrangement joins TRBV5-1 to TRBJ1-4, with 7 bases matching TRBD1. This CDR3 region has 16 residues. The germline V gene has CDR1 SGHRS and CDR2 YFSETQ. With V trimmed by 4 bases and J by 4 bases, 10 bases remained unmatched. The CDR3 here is CASSPGSQGGNEKLFF. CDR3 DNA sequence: TGCGCCAGCAGCCCCGGATCGCAGGGGGGTAATGAAAAACTGTTTTTT.

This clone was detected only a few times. CDR3 region: CASSANTGANTEAFF. For the CDR3, the DNA is TGTGCCAGCAGCGCCAATACAGGGGCGAACACTGAAGCTTTCTTT. The chain is built from TRBV7-6 and TRBJ1-1, with TRBD1 matching over 7 bases. Germline values: CDR1 SGHVS, CDR2 FNYEAQ. The V and J ends lost 5 bases and 1 base, in that order; junction bases with no gene match: 7. The CDR3 has 15 residues.

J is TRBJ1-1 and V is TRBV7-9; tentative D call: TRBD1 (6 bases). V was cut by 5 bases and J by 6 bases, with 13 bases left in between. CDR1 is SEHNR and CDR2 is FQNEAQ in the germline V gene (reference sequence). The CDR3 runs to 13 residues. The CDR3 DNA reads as TGTGCCAGCAGCAAAGCGGGGGCTGCTGAAGCTTTCTTT. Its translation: CASSKAGAAEAFF. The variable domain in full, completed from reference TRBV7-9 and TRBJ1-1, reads DTGVSQNPRHKITKRGQNVTFRCDPISEHNRLYWYRQTLGQGPEFLTYFQNEAQLEKSRLLSDRFSAERPKGSFSTLEIQRTEQGDSAMYLCASSKAGAAEAFFGQGTRLTVV.

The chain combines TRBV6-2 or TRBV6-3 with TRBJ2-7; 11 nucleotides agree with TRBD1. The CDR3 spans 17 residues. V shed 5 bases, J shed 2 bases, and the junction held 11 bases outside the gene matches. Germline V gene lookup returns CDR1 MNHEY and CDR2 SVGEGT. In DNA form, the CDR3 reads TGTGCCAGCAGTCCGGGACAGGGGGTCTCAATGGCCTACGAGCAGTACTTC. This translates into CASSPGQGVSMAYEQYF.

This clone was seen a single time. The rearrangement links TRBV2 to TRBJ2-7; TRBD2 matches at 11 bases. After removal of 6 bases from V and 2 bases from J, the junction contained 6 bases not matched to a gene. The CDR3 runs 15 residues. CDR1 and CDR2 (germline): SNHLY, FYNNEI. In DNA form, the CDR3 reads TGTGCCAGCAGAGGGCGACTAGCGGGGCCCTACGAGCAGTACTTC. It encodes CASRGRLAGPYEQYF.

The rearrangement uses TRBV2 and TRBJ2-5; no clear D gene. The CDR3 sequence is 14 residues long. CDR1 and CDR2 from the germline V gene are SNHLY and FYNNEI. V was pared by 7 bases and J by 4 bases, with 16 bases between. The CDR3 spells CASKGSPSGETQYF. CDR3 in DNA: TGTGCCAGCAAAGGAAGTCCTTCGGGAGAGACCCAGTACTTC.

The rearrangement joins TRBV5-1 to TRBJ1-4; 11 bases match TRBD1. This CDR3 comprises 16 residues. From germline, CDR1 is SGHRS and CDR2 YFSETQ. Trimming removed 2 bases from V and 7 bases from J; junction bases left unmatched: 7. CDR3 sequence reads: CASSLAGQGAGEKLFF. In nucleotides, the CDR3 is TGCGCCAGCAGCTTAGCCGGACAGGGGGCGGGTGAAAAACTGTTTTTT.

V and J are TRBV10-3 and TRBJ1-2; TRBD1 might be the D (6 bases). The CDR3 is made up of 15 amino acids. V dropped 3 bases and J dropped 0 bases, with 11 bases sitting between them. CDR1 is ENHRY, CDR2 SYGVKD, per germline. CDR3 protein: CAISDLRTANYGYTF. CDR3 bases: TGTGCCATCAGTGACCTCCGGACAGCTAACTATGGCTACACCTTC.